This passage covers 18 T cell receptor beta chains from one sample sequenced in a study of blood T cell repertoires in COVID-19. Using immunoSEQ multiplex PCR, the repertoire was profiled, and TCRdb retains in-frame clones only, with some absent. This sample carries about 220,000 clones, around 82% of them seen once, and the ten largest clones take roughly 6.7%. Sequences were obtained from peripheral blood. All receptors come from a woman in her 70s with acute or convalescent COVID-19.

This chain joins TRBV19 and TRBJ2-2; 8 nucleotides line up with TRBD1. The CDR3 runs 14 residues. From germline, CDR1 is LNHDA and CDR2 SQIVND (reference sequence). The V gene end was trimmed by 5 bases and the J gene end by 4 bases; junction bases not matched to a gene: 3. The CDR3 here is CASSEGQATGELFF. CDR3 nucleotide sequence: TGTGCCAGTAGTGAGGGACAGGCCACCGGGGAGCTGTTTTTT.

This chain links TRBV21-1 with TRBJ1-3; the D call of TRBD1 is as the table states it, not checked on the DNA. TRBV21-1 is termed a pseudogene. This CDR3 region has 17 residues. The CDR3 loop reads CASSKCAGHSSGNTIYF. CDR3 DNA sequence: TGTGCCAGCAGCAAATGCGCTGGACACAGCTCTGGAAACACCATATATTTT.

V usage is TRBV24-1 and J usage is TRBJ2-7; D gene unclear. There are 14 residues in the CDR3. CDR1 is KGHDR and CDR2 is SFDVKD in the germline V gene. Deletions cut 6 bases from V and 2 bases from J, with 13 bases between. CDR3 sequence: CATSTEQAPYEQYF. CDR3 bases: TGTGCCACCAGTACTGAGCAGGCACCCTACGAGCAGTACTTC.

The chain uses TRBV5-1 and TRBJ1-1; TRBD1 aligns across 10 bases. The trim removed 4 bases at V and 4 bases at J, leaving 7 bases unmatched. CDR3 length: 15 residues. Germline V CDR1 and CDR2: SGHRS, YFSETQ. The CDR3 spells CASSLTGGSTTEAFF. CDR3 DNA: TGCGCCAGCAGCCTGACAGGGGGCTCTACCACTGAAGCTTTCTTT.

The chain links TRBV6-5 to TRBJ2-7, with 8 positions matching TRBD2. V was pared by 4 bases and J by 3 bases, with 2 bases of the junction left unmatched. Per the germline V gene, CDR1 is MNHEY and CDR2 is SVGAGI. This CDR3 is built from 13 residues. CDR3 region: CASSWTSSYEQYF. The DNA of the CDR3 is TGTGCCAGCAGTTGGACTAGCAGCTACGAGCAGTACTTC.

The chain joins TRBV4-3 to TRBJ2-3, with TRBD2 identical over 9 bases. The junction had 11 bases not matched to a gene; V was cut back by 1 base and J by 0 bases. Germline CDR1 LGHNA, CDR2 YSLEER. The CDR3 runs 19 residues. In nucleotides, the CDR3 is TGCGCCAGCAGCCAAGTTGTGGCTAGCGGGGATGCTAGCACAGATACGCAGTATTTT. Its protein product is CASSQVVASGDASTDTQYF.

Points on this clone: At one boundary the junction diverges from the germline segment, which might be a read error. This chain joins TRBV7-2 and TRBJ1-5; D remains unclear. Germline V gene lookup returns CDR1 SGHTA and CDR2 FQGNSA. This CDR3 has 16 amino acids. The CDR3 DNA follows: TGTGCCAGCAGTTTAGTCGGGTGGAGGGGCAATCAGCCCCAGCATTTT. As protein: CASSLVGWRGNQPQHF. The full variable domain, in which reference TRBV7-2 and TRBJ1-5 provide the parts outside the CDR3, is GAGVSQSPSNKVTEKGKDVELRCDPISGHTALYWYRQSLGQGLEFLIYFQGNSAPDKSGLPSDRFSAERTGGSVSTLTIQRTQQEDSAVYLCASSLVGWRGNQPQHFGDGTRLSIL.

The chain joins TRBV6-5 to TRBJ1-5; D possibly corresponds to TRBD1 (5 bases). This CDR3 has 15 residues. V was pared by 7 bases and J by 12 bases, with 25 bases between. Germline V lookup: CDR1 MNHEY, CDR2 SVGAGI. This chain's CDR3 is CASTLRALQSRGQHF. Written as DNA, the CDR3 is TGTGCCAGCACTCTTCGAGCACTGCAATCAAGGGGCCAGCATTTT.

The rearrangement joins TRBV7-8 to TRBJ1-4, with D possibly matching TRBD1 (6 bases). The CDR3 has 14 residues. The ends were cut back, 2 bases at V and 8 bases at J, with 12 bases in the middle. Germline loops: CDR1 SGHVS, CDR2 FQNEAQ. CDR3: CASSLITGSEKLFF. The CDR3, as DNA: TGTGCCAGCAGCTTAATAACAGGGTCGGAAAAACTGTTTTTT.

This clone appeared a single time. The gene calls are TRBV5-1 and TRBJ2-1; 7 nucleotides align to TRBD1. This CDR3 spans 13 amino acids. J lost 4 bases, V lost 4 bases, and 2 bases had no gene match. Germline CDR1 reads SGHRS; CDR2 reads YFSETQ. The CDR3 spells CASSRDRYNEQFF. The DNA for the CDR3 is TGCGCCAGCAGCCGGGACAGATACAATGAGCAGTTCTTC.

This clone was found a few times. The genes are TRBV28 and TRBJ2-7; D perhaps matches TRBD1 (6 bases). Germline V gives CDR1 MDHEN, CDR2 SYDVKM. Trimming left V 1 base short and J 12 bases short, with 10 bases between. There are 11 residues in the CDR3. The CDR3 nucleotides read TGTGCCAGCAGTTTATCCCAGGGGTGGTACTTC. Translating it yields CASSLSQGWYF.

The J gene is TRBJ2-5, the V gene TRBV15; the match to TRBD1 covers 7 bases. Looked up from germline, CDR1 is LNHNV and CDR2 is YYDKDF (reference sequence). This CDR3 is 15 amino acids long. The V gene end was trimmed by 1 base and the J gene end by 1 base; junction bases not matched to a gene: 3. CDR3 sequence: CATSRVTGAQETQYF. Written as DNA, the CDR3 is TGTGCCACCAGCAGAGTCACAGGGGCCCAAGAGACCCAGTACTTC.

The CDR3 coding sequence is TGTGCAAGTCGCTTACGGGCTGCAGGGGATGGCTACACCTTC. Residues: CASRLRAAGDGYTF. The V and J genes are TRBV12-2 and TRBJ1-2; TRBD1, the table's D call, lacks a check against the DNA. TRBV12-2 is reported as a pseudogene. This CDR3 has 14 amino acids.

The chain is built from TRBV10-3 and TRBJ2-2; weak D call: TRBD2 (6 bases). This CDR3 has 16 residues. V was pared by 2 bases and J by 0 bases, with 10 bases between. Germline values: CDR1 ENHRY, CDR2 SYGVKD. The CDR3: CAISETGGSNTGELFF. The CDR3 bases are TGTGCCATCAGTGAGACAGGAGGGTCGAACACCGGGGAGCTGTTTTTT.

The chain employs TRBV30 and TRBJ2-2; D is undetermined. Trimming removed 8 bases at V and 0 bases at J, with 13 bases between. This CDR3 region has 14 residues. Per germline, CDR1 GTSNPN and CDR2 SVGIG (reference sequence). In nucleotides, the CDR3 is TGTGCCGGGAACAAAAAATCGAACACCGGGGAGCTGTTTTTT. It yields the protein CAGNKKSNTGELFF.

The chain recombines TRBV6-5 with TRBJ2-1, with D perhaps TRBD1 (5 bases). The CDR3 length is 13 residues. Germline V CDR1 and CDR2: MNHEY, SVGAGI. V lost 6 bases, J lost 7 bases, and 13 bases lay in between. The CDR3: CASRISGANEQFF. CDR3 DNA sequence: TGTGCCAGCAGGATCTCTGGGGCTAATGAGCAGTTCTTC.

J is TRBJ2-4 and V is TRBV18; D is perhaps TRBD2 (5 bases). V lost 6 bases and J lost 1, with 16 bases in between. Per germline, CDR1 KGHSH and CDR2 LQKENI. This CDR3 contains 16 residues. The CDR3 DNA is TGTGCCAGCTCGCCGGGGAATGGGTTGGCCAAAAACATTCAGTACTTC. Residues: CASSPGNGLAKNIQYF.

This clone was counted at least ten times. The rearrangement uses TRBV10-1 and TRBJ2-3, with TRBD2 as a possible D gene (6 bases). CDR1 is WNHNN, CDR2 SYGVQD, per germline (reference sequence). V dropped 0 bases and J dropped 0 bases, with 10 bases sitting between them. The CDR3 loop spans 16 amino acids. CDR3 DNA sequence: TGCGCCAGCAGTGAGTCGGTAGCGGCGAGCACAGATACGCAGTATTTT. This encodes CASSESVAASTDTQYF.